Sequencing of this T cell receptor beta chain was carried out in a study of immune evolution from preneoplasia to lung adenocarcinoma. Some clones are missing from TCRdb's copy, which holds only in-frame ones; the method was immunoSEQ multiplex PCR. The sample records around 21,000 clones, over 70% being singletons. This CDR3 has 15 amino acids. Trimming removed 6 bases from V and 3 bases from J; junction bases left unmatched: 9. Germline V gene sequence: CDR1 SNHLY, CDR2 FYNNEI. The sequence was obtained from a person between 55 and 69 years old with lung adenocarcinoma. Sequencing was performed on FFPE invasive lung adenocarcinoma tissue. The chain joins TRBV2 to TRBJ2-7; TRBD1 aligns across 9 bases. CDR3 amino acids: CASSAAGTGFYEQYF. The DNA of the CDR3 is TGTGCCAGCAGCGCGGCCGGGACAGGGTTCTACGAGCAGTACTTC. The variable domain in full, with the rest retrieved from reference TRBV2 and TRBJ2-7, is EPEVTQTPSHQVTQMGQEVILRCVPISNHLYFYWYRQILGQKVEFLVSFYNNEISEKSEIFDDQFSVERPDGSNFTLKIRSTKLEDSAMYFCASSAAGTGFYEQYFGPGTRLTVT.